This T cell receptor (beta chain) was found in a study of long-term antiretroviral therapy in people with HIV. Study-wide results and limits: Although diversity increased after ART, it remained lower than in transplant donor controls. Blood, drawn from the mid-2000s to the late 2010s, may reflect older ART regimens.

At survey level, the immunoSEQ assay was run in its v3.0 version. Sequencing was intended to reach roughly 35,000-50,000 T-cell genomes per sample. Assay: immunoSEQ multiplex PCR; the TCRdb copy retains only in-frame clones and omits some. The data contain under 45,000 clones, around three quarters of them seen just once; the ten biggest clones take up roughly 6%. In its sample, this clone was seen once. Its antigen is undetermined. There were roughly 0.9-11 million cryopreserved PBMC in the samples before DNA extraction. The CDR3 sequence is 12 residues long. Trimming removed 5 bases from V and 5 bases from J, with 8 bases in between. CDR1 and CDR2 from the germline V gene are PRHDT and FYEKMQ (reference sequence).

The receptor comes from a man aged 25 to 40 with HIV. This chain joins TRBV13 and TRBJ2-3; D gene ambiguous. The sequencing used unsorted PBMCs, collected 3.4 years after starting antiretroviral therapy. CDR3 amino acids: CASSQPRDTQYF. The CDR3 DNA reads as TGTGCCAGCAGCCAACCCAGAGATACGCAGTATTTT.